The 4 T cell receptor beta chains below were found in one sample sequenced in a study of shared T cell receptors in the human thymus. The table came from immunoSEQ multiplex PCR; TCRdb's copy has only in-frame clones and leaves some out. The table has hundreds of thousands of clones, 80% to 90% seen once. The sample was also reused in another study, on human thymus T cells.

Sequencing was carried out using thymocytes. Receptors originate from a girl younger than two with a congenital heart defect.

The CDR3 coding sequence is TGCGCCAGCAGCCCGATGGGGACTAGCGGGAGCTACAATGAGCAGTTCTTC. Translated, it gives CASSPMGTSGSYNEQFF. The chain combines TRBV4-1 with TRBJ2-1; 14 bases are shared with TRBD2. The CDR3 sequence is 17 residues long. J gave up 3 bases and V 4 bases, and 5 bases lay outside the gene matches. Germline CDR1 and CDR2: MGHRA and YSYEKL.

The V and J genes are TRBV4-1 and TRBJ1-5; D perhaps matches TRBD1 (5 bases). Germline V gene data show CDR1 as MGHRA and CDR2 as YSYEKL. This CDR3 has 16 residues. Deletions cut 1 base from V and 3 bases from J, with 13 bases between. Here the CDR3 DNA reads TGCGCCAGCAGCCAAGTCGGCGCAGGGCACAATCAGCCCCAGCATTTT. Translating gives CASSQVGAGHNQPQHF.

This clone has just one count. This chain links TRBV4-3 with TRBJ2-7, with 8 bases fitting TRBD1. Germline V gene sequence: CDR1 LGHNA, CDR2 YSLEER. The CDR3 extends over 14 amino acids. The J segment lost 2 bases and the V segment lost 4 bases, leaving 4 bases of the junction unmatched. In DNA, the CDR3 is TGCGCCAGCAGCCTCGGACAGGGCGCCTACGAGCAGTACTTC. This encodes CASSLGQGAYEQYF.

The chain combines TRBV6-5 with TRBJ2-6; no firm D call. V was pared by 8 bases and J by 0 bases, with 5 bases between. The V gene's germline CDR1 is MNHEY and CDR2 SVGAGI. This CDR3 comprises 13 residues. DNA of the CDR3: TGTGCCAGCTATAGCTCTGGGGCCAACGTCCTGACTTTC. It codes for CASYSSGANVLTF.